The 27 T cell receptor beta chains given below trace back to one sample, sequenced in a study of regulatory T cells in long-lasting Graves disease. Arm-PCR of CDR3 regions and iRepertoire HTBI primers were the basis on which TCR beta libraries were built. TCRdb re-analysed the multiplex PCR reads in MiXCR, keeping a single row per CDR3 protein. The table records fewer than 450,000 distinct CDR3 sequences, about a quarter of them present only once. Time point reported: persistent/refractory GD, antithyroid drugs over 5 years with positive TRAb. From PBMCs, RNA was extracted and then used to make the TCR library. Sequenced material: peripheral blood mononuclear cells (PBMCs), taken when the disease was refractory, from a patient treated with antithyroid drugs. These receptors were obtained from a female donor with Graves disease.

This chain uses TRBV29-1 with TRBJ1-2, with 10 bases matching TRBD1. The trim removed 8 bases at V and 5 bases at J, leaving 11 bases unmatched. CDR1 is SQVTM, CDR2 ANQGSEA, per germline. CDR3 length: 14 residues. CDR3 in amino acids: CSTGTGAVSYGYTF. The DNA of the CDR3 is TGCAGCACCGGGACAGGGGCCGTCTCGTATGGCTACACCTTC.

As concerns this clonotype: Given a much more abundant clone one base away, this may be a read error. The chain joins TRBV6-9 to TRBJ2-7; weak D call: TRBD1 (5 bases). Germline V CDR1 and CDR2: MNHGY, SVAAGI. The V and J ends lost 5 bases and 4 bases respectively, with 15 bases between them. This CDR3 contains 14 residues. The CDR3, as DNA: TGTGCCAGCAGTGAAGTCGACAGATTTTACGAGCAGTACTTC. This gives the protein CASSEVDRFYEQYF.

This rearrangement joins TRBV6-1 to TRBJ2-5; D might be TRBD2 (6 bases). Germline V gene data show CDR1 as MNHNS and CDR2 as SASEGT. The CDR3 totals 13 residues. The ends were cut back, 9 bases at V and 5 bases at J, with 16 bases in the middle. CDR3 nucleotides: TGTGCCAGTAGGGAGGTCGGGGAGGAGACCCAGTACTTC. Its translation: CASREVGEETQYF.

This clonotype was observed a handful of times. The chain joins TRBV2 to TRBJ2-2; possible D gene TRBD1, 6 bases. CDR1 SNHLY and CDR2 FYNNEI come from the germline V gene. This CDR3 contains 17 residues. V gave up 0 bases and J gave up 7 bases, with 18 bases separating them. The CDR3 sequence is CASSEAFWTELDGELFF. The CDR3 DNA sequence: TGTGCCAGCAGTGAAGCTTTTTGGACAGAGCTTGACGGGGAGCTGTTTTTT.

This clonotype turned up a few times. The gene calls are TRBV25-1 and TRBJ1-1, with a tentative D call TRBD1 (6 bases). Germline V lookup: CDR1 MGHDK, CDR2 SYGVNS. This CDR3 comprises 17 residues. Between the trimmed V and J ends, which lost 2 bases and 4 bases, there was a span of 20 bases. CDR3: CASSEMGGRGDGTEAFF. CDR3 DNA sequence: TGTGCCAGCAGTGAAATGGGCGGCAGGGGAGACGGCACTGAAGCTTTCTTT.

Concerning this clonotype itself: This could be a read error, since a much larger clone is one nucleotide away. The rearrangement joins TRBV6-2 or TRBV6-3 to TRBJ2-7; 7 bases map to TRBD1. The CDR3 runs 16 residues. CDR1 is MNHEY, CDR2 SVGEGT, per germline. CDR3 loop: CASGYGQAISSCEQYF. The CDR3 nucleotides are TGTGCCAGCGGTTACGGACAGGCGATCAGCTCCTGCGAGCAGTACTTC.

The table lists this clonotype with a few counts. The gene calls are TRBV15 and TRBJ2-5; D is unclear. Germline CDR1 reads LNHNV; CDR2 reads YYDKDF (reference sequence). The V end lost 3 bases, the J end lost 5 bases, and 16 bases lay between the germline ends. The length of the CDR3 is 15 residues. The CDR3 reads CATSRDARTRETQYF. CDR3 nucleotide sequence: TGTGCCACCAGCAGGGACGCTAGGACCCGTGAGACCCAGTACTTC.

Comments on this clonotype: This likely traces to a read error, being one base from a far larger clone. CDR3 DNA sequence: TGTGCCAGCAATGACGGGACAGGGGTGCCCTATGGCTACACCTTC. Its protein product is CASNDGTGVPYGYTF. This chain links TRBV6-2 or TRBV6-3 with TRBJ1-2; 10 positions match TRBD1. The CDR3 consists of 15 residues. V was clipped by 7 bases and J by 4 bases; unmatched bases: 9. CDR1 is MNHEY and CDR2 is SVGEGT in the germline V gene.

This chain links TRBV7-2 with TRBJ2-7; TRBD2 matches at 13 bases. The CDR3 extends over 16 amino acids. In germline, CDR1 is SGHTA, CDR2 FQGNSA. The junction had 5 bases not matched to a gene; V was cut back by 3 bases and J by 3 bases. CDR3 coding DNA: TGTGCCAGCAGCTTTACCGGGACTAGCGGGAACTACGAGCAGTACTTC. It is translated as CASSFTGTSGNYEQYF.

A note on this clonotype: Given a far larger clone just one base away, this is likely a sequencing read error. The chain joins TRBV3-1 to TRBJ2-2; the match to TRBD2 covers 8 bases. Losses at the gene ends were 4 bases for V and 3 bases for J; bases not matched to a gene: 4. Germline V gene lookup returns CDR1 LGHDT and CDR2 YNNKEL (reference sequence). There are 15 residues in the CDR3. CDR3 DNA sequence: TGTGCCAGCAGCCCACTAGCGGAGCACACCGGGGAGCTGTTTTTT. Its protein product is CASSPLAEHTGELFF.

This clonotype was recorded at least ten times. This sequence joins TRBV20-1 and TRBJ2-7, with 15 positions matching TRBD2. This CDR3 is built from 18 residues. Germline assignment: CDR1 DFQATT and CDR2 SNEGSKA (reference sequence). Losses at the gene ends were 3 bases for V and 2 bases for J; bases not matched to a gene: 11. DNA for the CDR3: TGCAGTGCTAGCGGACTAGCGGGAGGGGGGCTCACCGCCTACGAGCAGTACTTC. It is translated as CSASGLAGGGLTAYEQYF.

The chain couples TRBV24-1 to TRBJ1-2, with 10 positions matching TRBD1. This CDR3 comprises 13 residues. Germline trimming cut 9 bases from V and 7 bases from J; bases unmatched to any gene: 7. Germline V gene lookup returns CDR1 KGHDR and CDR2 SFDVKD. Here the CDR3 DNA reads TGTGCCACCTCGGACAGGGGGTTATCTGGCTACACCTTC. It encodes CATSDRGLSGYTF.

This clonotype occurred a few times. The chain has TRBV29-1 and TRBJ2-7, with 9 bases lining up with TRBD2. Germline V gene data show CDR1 as SQVTM and CDR2 as ANQGSEA. The CDR3 length is 14 residues. J was trimmed by 7 bases and V by 6 bases; bases with no gene match: 13. CDR3 amino acids: CSVGSVAGVGEQYF. CDR3 bases: TGCAGCGTCGGGTCGGTAGCGGGAGTCGGAGAGCAGTACTTC.

The chain combines TRBV4-1 with TRBJ2-7, with TRBD2 matching over 9 bases. CDR1 MGHRA and CDR2 YSYEKL come from the germline V gene. There are 16 residues in the CDR3. Trimming at V came to 1 base and at J to 2 bases, leaving 6 bases not matched to a gene. DNA of the CDR3: TGCGCCAGCAGCCAAGGAATCGCGGGAGGGACCTACGAGCAGTACTTC. This codes for CASSQGIAGGTYEQYF.

The rearrangement uses TRBV20-1 and TRBJ2-2; 7 bases agree with TRBD2. Losses at the gene ends were 5 bases for V and 2 bases for J; bases not matched to a gene: 5. The CDR3 extends over 14 amino acids. Germline-derived CDR1 and CDR2 are DFQATT and SNEGSKA (reference sequence). CDR3 loop: CSALADRNTGELFF. CDR3 nucleotides: TGCAGTGCTCTAGCGGACCGAAACACCGGGGAGCTGTTTTTT.

This clonotype was found a few times. This CDR3 is CASRDGQGITEAFF. The CDR3 bases are TGTGCCAGTCGTGACGGACAGGGGATCACTGAAGCTTTCTTT. The chain has TRBV19 and TRBJ1-1, with 9 positions matching TRBD1. The CDR3 sequence is 14 residues long. The germline gives CDR1 LNHDA, CDR2 SQIVND (reference sequence). Unmatched junction bases numbered 8, after V lost 8 bases and J lost 4 bases.

The chain carries TRBV20-1 and TRBJ2-2; D is unresolved. This CDR3 has 11 amino acids. Trimming took 3 bases from V and 6 from J, leaving 5 bases between them. Germline V gives CDR1 DFQATT, CDR2 SNEGSKA (reference sequence). As DNA, the CDR3 is TGCAGTGCTAGGAGAGCCGGGGAGCTGTTTTTT. It is translated as CSARRAGELFF.

This clonotype showed up just a few times. J is TRBJ1-2 and V is TRBV6-1; no clear D gene. CDR1 and CDR2 from the germline V gene are MNHNS and SASEGT. The CDR3 is 15 amino acids. The V and J ends lost 4 bases and 2 bases respectively, with 14 bases between them. The CDR3 here is CASSATEDENYGYTF. In nucleotides, the CDR3 is TGTGCCAGCAGTGCCACAGAGGATGAGAACTATGGCTACACCTTC.

The rearrangement links TRBV20-1 to TRBJ2-7; 10 bases are shared with TRBD1. The CDR3 has 15 residues. The germline gives CDR1 DFQATT, CDR2 SNEGSKA (reference sequence). Trimming took 4 bases from V and 3 from J; bases not matched to a gene: 9. The DNA of the CDR3 is TGCAGTGCTACAACGACAGGGGGCTCCTACTACGAGCAGTACTTC. Its protein is CSATTTGGSYYEQYF.

This clonotype came up many times. The chain links TRBV2 to TRBJ2-7, with TRBD2 matching over 10 bases. Trimming removed 6 bases from V and 4 bases from J; junction bases left unmatched: 6. The germline V gene has CDR1 SNHLY and CDR2 FYNNEI. This CDR3 is built from 14 residues. The CDR3: CASSPGLALYEQYF. The CDR3 bases are TGTGCCAGCAGCCCGGGACTAGCGCTATACGAGCAGTACTTC.

In this sample, this clonotype turned up many times. The rearrangement uses TRBV28 and TRBJ1-2; possible D gene TRBD1, 6 bases. Germline V gene data show CDR1 as MDHEN and CDR2 as SYDVKM. The CDR3 is 14 residues long. V gave up 7 bases and J gave up 5 bases, with 17 bases separating them. CDR3 loop: CASTSQGDGYGYTF. The DNA of the CDR3 is TGTGCCAGCACTTCACAGGGAGATGGGTATGGCTACACCTTC.

The chain carries TRBV30 and TRBJ1-1, with unresolved D. V gave up 1 base and J gave up 6 bases, with 9 bases separating them. Germline assignment: CDR1 GTSNPN and CDR2 SVGIG (reference sequence). This CDR3 spans 12 amino acids. The CDR3 sequence: CAWSDRAAEAFF. In nucleotides, the CDR3 is TGTGCCTGGAGTGATAGGGCCGCTGAAGCTTTCTTT.

This clonotype was found a few times. This rearrangement joins TRBV5-1 to TRBJ1-1; unclear D gene. The germline V and J ends were trimmed by 4 bases and 1 base, with 14 bases remaining between them. The CDR3 contains 15 residues. Looked up from germline, CDR1 is SGHRS and CDR2 is YFSETQ. This chain's CDR3 is CASSTVGLTNTEAFF. The CDR3 coding sequence is TGCGCCAGCAGCACAGTTGGGTTGACGAACACTGAAGCTTTCTTT.

The sample holds many counts of this clonotype. The rearrangement uses TRBV28 and TRBJ2-2; D is unclear. The V and J ends lost 1 base and 1 base respectively, with 4 bases between them. CDR3 length: 14 residues. The germline V gene has CDR1 MDHEN and CDR2 SYDVKM. In DNA form, the CDR3 reads TGTGCCAGCAGTTTATTGAAGAACACCGGGGAGCTGTTTTTT. Its protein product is CASSLLKNTGELFF.

This clonotype has more than one count but fewer than ten. The chain carries TRBV2 and TRBJ1-1; D is unclear. Trimming stripped 7 bases from V and 5 bases from J, with 17 bases between. Germline lookup yields CDR1 SNHLY and CDR2 FYNNEI. The CDR3 runs 14 residues. CDR3 nucleotide sequence: TGTGCCAGCAACCTAAAGAGCTTGGGAACTGAAGCTTTCTTT. Translated, it gives CASNLKSLGTEAFF.

The V call is TRBV7-9, the J call TRBJ1-1; D is ambiguous. This CDR3 has 12 amino acids. Germline V gene lookup returns CDR1 SEHNR and CDR2 FQNEAQ (reference sequence). V dropped 5 bases and J dropped 7 bases, with 11 bases sitting between them. In DNA, the CDR3 is TGTGCCAGCAGCCCGCAAAGATTTGAAGCTTTCTTT. Translation: CASSPQRFEAFF.

The chain is built from TRBV4-1 and TRBJ2-5, with TRBD2 matching over 16 bases. V shed 3 bases, J shed 3 bases, and the junction held 7 bases outside the gene matches. Germline assignment: CDR1 MGHRA and CDR2 YSYEKL. The CDR3 is made up of 18 amino acids. The CDR3 DNA sequence: TGCGCCAGCAGCCACCCGGGACTAGCGGGAGGGCCAGAAGAGACCCAGTACTTC. Amino acid sequence: CASSHPGLAGGPEETQYF.